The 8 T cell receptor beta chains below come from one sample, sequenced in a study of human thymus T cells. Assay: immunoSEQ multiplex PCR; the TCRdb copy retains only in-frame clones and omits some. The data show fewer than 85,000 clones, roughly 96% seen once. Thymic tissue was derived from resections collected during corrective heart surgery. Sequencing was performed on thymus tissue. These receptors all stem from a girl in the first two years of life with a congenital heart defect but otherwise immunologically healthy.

CDR3: CASSLEHGTSPFPYEQYF. CDR3 nucleotide sequence: TGTGCCAGCAGCTTAGAGCACGGTACTAGCCCCTTTCCCTACGAGCAGTACTTC. The rearrangement joins TRBV11-2 to TRBJ2-7, with D tentatively TRBD2 (6 bases). Germline lookup yields CDR1 SGHAT and CDR2 FQNNGV. The CDR3 loop spans 18 amino acids. The ends were cut back, 0 bases at V and 2 bases at J, with 20 bases in the middle.

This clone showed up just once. This chain's CDR3 is CATGPYYEQYF. CDR3 sequence (DNA): TGTGCCACCGGACCATACTACGAGCAGTACTTC. The genes are TRBV15 and TRBJ2-7, with D unresolved. Trimming removed 8 bases at V and 3 bases at J, with 8 bases between. The CDR3 is 11 residues long. Germline loops: CDR1 LNHNV, CDR2 YYDKDF (reference sequence).

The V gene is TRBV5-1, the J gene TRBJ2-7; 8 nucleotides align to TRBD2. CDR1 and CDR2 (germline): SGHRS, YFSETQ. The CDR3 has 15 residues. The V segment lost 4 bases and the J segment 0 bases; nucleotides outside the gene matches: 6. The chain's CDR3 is CASSGLAGPSYEQYF. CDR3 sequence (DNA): TGCGCCAGCAGCGGATTAGCGGGACCCTCCTACGAGCAGTACTTC.

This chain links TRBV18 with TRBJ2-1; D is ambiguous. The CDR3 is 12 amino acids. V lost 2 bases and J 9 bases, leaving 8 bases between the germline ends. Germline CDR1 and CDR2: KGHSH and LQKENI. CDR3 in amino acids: CASSPGLTEQFF. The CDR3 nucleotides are TGTGCCAGCTCACCAGGATTAACTGAGCAGTTCTTC.

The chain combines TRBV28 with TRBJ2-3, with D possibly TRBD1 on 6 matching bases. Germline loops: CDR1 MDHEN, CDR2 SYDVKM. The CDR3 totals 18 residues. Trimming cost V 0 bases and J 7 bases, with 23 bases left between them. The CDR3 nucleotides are TGTGCCAGCAGTTTATGGGTTTTCCAGGGACAACCAGGAAATACGCAGTATTTT. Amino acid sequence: CASSLWVFQGQPGNTQYF. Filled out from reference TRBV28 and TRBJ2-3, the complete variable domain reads DVKVTQSSRYLVKRTGEKVFLECVQDMDHENMFWYRQDPGLGLRLIYFSYDVKMKEKGDIPEGYSVSREKKERFSLILESASTNQTSMYLCASSLWVFQGQPGNTQYFGPGTRLTVL.

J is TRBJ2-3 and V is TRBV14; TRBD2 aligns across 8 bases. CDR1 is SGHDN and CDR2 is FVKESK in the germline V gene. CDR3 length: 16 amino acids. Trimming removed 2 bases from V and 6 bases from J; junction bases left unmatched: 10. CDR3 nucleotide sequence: TGTGCCAGCAGCCAACCCCAGAGCGGGAGCGGGGATACGCAGTATTTT. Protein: CASSQPQSGSGDTQYF.

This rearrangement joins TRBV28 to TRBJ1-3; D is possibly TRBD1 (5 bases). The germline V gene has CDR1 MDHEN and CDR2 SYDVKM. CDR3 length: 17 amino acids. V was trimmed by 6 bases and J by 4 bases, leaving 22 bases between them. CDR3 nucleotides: TGTGCCAGCAGGCCCCCCGAGAGAGGGGCCTTAGGAAACACCATATATTTT. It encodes CASRPPERGALGNTIYF. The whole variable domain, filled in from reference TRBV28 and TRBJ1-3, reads DVKVTQSSRYLVKRTGEKVFLECVQDMDHENMFWYRQDPGLGLRLIYFSYDVKMKEKGDIPEGYSVSREKKERFSLILESASTNQTSMYLCASRPPERGALGNTIYFGEGSWLTVV.

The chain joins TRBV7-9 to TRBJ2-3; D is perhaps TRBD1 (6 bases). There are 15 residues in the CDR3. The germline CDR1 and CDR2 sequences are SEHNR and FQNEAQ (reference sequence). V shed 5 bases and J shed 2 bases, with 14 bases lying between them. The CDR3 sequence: CASSTRDINTDTQYF. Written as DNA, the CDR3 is TGTGCCAGCAGCACCCGGGACATTAACACAGATACGCAGTATTTT.